This entry lists 10 T cell receptor beta chains sequenced from one sample in a study of blood T cells in healthy people across ages. A second PCR of 7 to 11 cycles used a sample-barcoded 5' primer and a J-beta primer mix. MiXCR, run by TCRdb on the 5' RACE reads, gives a single entry per CDR3 protein. The sample lists about 1.1 million distinct CDR3 sequences; more than 30% were seen once. The specimen sequenced was blood. The receptors were sampled from a man aged 18 to 29 in good health.

This clonotype has only a few counts. J is TRBJ2-5 and V is TRBV20-1; TRBD2 matches 11 bases. Germline CDR1 reads DFQATT; CDR2 reads SNEGSKA (reference sequence). Germline trimming cut 5 bases from V and 0 bases from J; bases unmatched to any gene: 8. This CDR3 contains 16 residues. The CDR3 DNA reads as TGCAGTGCTTATCAACCGGGACTAGCGGACCAAGAGACCCAGTACTTC. It translates to CSAYQPGLADQETQYF.

Many counts were recorded for this clonotype. The chain couples TRBV29-1 to TRBJ1-2; 8 nucleotides line up with TRBD1. There are 15 residues in the CDR3. CDR1 and CDR2 from the germline V gene are SQVTM and ANQGSEA. V dropped 4 bases and J dropped 6; count of bases not matched to a gene: 13. The CDR3 DNA is TGCAGCGTTGCAAGGAGTGGACAGGGATATGATGGCTACACCTTC. This gives the protein CSVARSGQGYDGYTF.

This clonotype turned up a few times. The chain combines TRBV20-1 with TRBJ2-3, with D hard to call. The germline CDR1 and CDR2 sequences are DFQATT and SNEGSKA (reference sequence). There are 16 residues in the CDR3. Trimming pared 3 bases from V and 2 bases from J, leaving 18 bases between. This CDR3 reads CSASSGLSAFTDTQYF. CDR3 DNA sequence: TGCAGTGCTAGTTCGGGTCTAAGCGCATTCACAGATACGCAGTATTTT.

The chain has TRBV20-1 and TRBJ2-7; 9 bases align to TRBD1. The CDR3 contains 15 residues. Per the germline V gene, CDR1 is DFQATT and CDR2 is SNEGSKA (reference sequence). Trimming at V came to 0 bases and at J to 4 bases, leaving 7 bases not matched to a gene. The CDR3 DNA follows: TGCAGTGCTAGAGATGATGGGACAGGGATGTACGAGCAGTACTTC. Translating gives CSARDDGTGMYEQYF.

This clonotype was detected only a few times. The rearrangement joins TRBV29-1 to TRBJ2-5; no reliable D call. CDR1 is SQVTM and CDR2 is ANQGSEA in the germline V gene. CDR3 size: 12 residues. V dropped 3 bases and J dropped 5 bases, with 10 bases sitting between them. As DNA, the CDR3 is TGCAGCGTTGATCCCCAAGGGGAGACCCAGTACTTC. Protein product: CSVDPQGETQYF.

This chain connects TRBV20-1 to TRBJ2-1; D is perhaps TRBD1 (5 bases). Germline CDR1 reads DFQATT; CDR2 reads SNEGSKA (reference sequence). V lost 0 bases to trimming and J lost 0 bases, with 12 bases between them. The CDR3 has 16 amino acids. CDR3 region: CSARDRRGPSYNEQFF. The CDR3 nucleotides read TGCAGTGCTAGAGATCGAAGGGGCCCCTCCTACAATGAGCAGTTCTTC.

The chain recombines TRBV2 with TRBJ1-1, with D perhaps matching TRBD1 (6 bases). Germline V gene data show CDR1 as SNHLY and CDR2 as FYNNEI. The CDR3 covers 15 residues. V was cut by 3 bases and J by 3 bases, with 14 bases left in between. The CDR3 DNA reads TGTGCCAGCAGTGACGGTGGGGGCCGGGACACTGAAGCTTTCTTT. Translating it yields CASSDGGGRDTEAFF.

The gene calls are TRBV10-3 and TRBJ2-7; D may match TRBD1 or TRBD2 (5 bases each). Germline V gene sequence: CDR1 ENHRY, CDR2 SYGVKD. Trimming shortened V by 3 bases and J by 10 bases, and 10 bases separated the two germline ends. This CDR3 comprises 11 residues. The CDR3 nucleotides are TGTGCCATCAGTGAAGGGACCGGACAGTACTTC. Protein product: CAISEGTGQYF.

This chain connects TRBV18 to TRBJ2-7, with 9 bases identical to TRBD1. Germline values: CDR1 KGHSH, CDR2 LQKENI. The CDR3 is 18 residues long. J gave up 7 bases and V 6 bases, and 22 bases lay outside the gene matches. CDR3 bases: TGTGCCAGCTCCCCCACCCGGGACAGGGTTAGCGGAAACAATGAGCAGTACTTC. Translated, it gives CASSPTRDRVSGNNEQYF.

The V call is TRBV7-2, the J call TRBJ2-5; D uncertain. V was pared by 1 base and J by 0 bases, with 12 bases between. CDR1 is SGHTA and CDR2 is FQGNSA in the germline V gene. CDR3 length: 16 amino acids. The chain's CDR3 is CASSLVRLGNQETQYF. DNA of the CDR3: TGTGCCAGCAGCTTAGTCCGCCTGGGCAACCAAGAGACCCAGTACTTC.